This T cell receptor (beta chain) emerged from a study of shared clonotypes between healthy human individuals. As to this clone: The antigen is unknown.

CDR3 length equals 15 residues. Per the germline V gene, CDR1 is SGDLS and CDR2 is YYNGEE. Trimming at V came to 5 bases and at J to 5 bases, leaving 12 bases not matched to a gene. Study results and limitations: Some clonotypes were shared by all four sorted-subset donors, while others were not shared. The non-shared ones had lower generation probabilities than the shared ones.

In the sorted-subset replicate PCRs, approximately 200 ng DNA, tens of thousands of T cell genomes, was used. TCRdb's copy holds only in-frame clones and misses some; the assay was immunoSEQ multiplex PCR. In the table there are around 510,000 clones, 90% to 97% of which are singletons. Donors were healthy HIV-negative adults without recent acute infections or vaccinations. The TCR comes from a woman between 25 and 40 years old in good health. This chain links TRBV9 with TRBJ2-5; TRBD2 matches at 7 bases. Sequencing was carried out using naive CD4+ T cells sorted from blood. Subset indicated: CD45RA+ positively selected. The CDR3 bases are TGTGCCAGCAGTAGCAACGCGGGAGTCGGTGAGACCCAGTACTTC. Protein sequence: CASSSNAGVGETQYF.